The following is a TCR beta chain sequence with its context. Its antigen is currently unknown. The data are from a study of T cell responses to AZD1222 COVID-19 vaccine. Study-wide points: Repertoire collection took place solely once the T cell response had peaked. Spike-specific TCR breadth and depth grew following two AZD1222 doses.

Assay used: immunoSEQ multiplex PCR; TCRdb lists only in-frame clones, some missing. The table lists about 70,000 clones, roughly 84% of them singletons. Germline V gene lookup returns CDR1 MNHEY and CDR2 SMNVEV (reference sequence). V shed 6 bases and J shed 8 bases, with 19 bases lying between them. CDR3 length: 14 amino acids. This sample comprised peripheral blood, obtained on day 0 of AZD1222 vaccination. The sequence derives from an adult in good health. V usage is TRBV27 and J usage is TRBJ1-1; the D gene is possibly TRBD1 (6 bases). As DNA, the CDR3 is TGTGCCAGCAGGCAACAGGGCGGTCCGGCCGAAGCTTTCTTT. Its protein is CASRQQGGPAEAFF.